This is a list of T cell receptor beta chains from one sample in a study of identifying expanded T cells in peripheral blood. The table came from immunoSEQ multiplex PCR; TCRdb's copy has only in-frame clones and leaves some out. This sample carries about 110,000 clones, roughly nine tenths of them seen once, and the ten largest clones take under 9%. Sequencing input: blood. These receptor sequences come from a person aged 18-70 years in good health. Both conserved end residues are part of each CDR3. The D gene is left open where the match is weak. Not every row has a clone size; where given, it reads once, few, many or a size class.

TRBV30	TRBJ1-1	TRBD1	NA	TGTGCCTGGAGTGGCGGCGAGGGGGCCCTTGGAGCTTTCTTT	CAWSGGEGALGAFF
TRBV30	TRBJ2-2	NA	NA	TGTGCCTGGAGTGTAGTCGCCGGGGAGCTGTTTTTT	CAWSVVAGELFF
TRBV5-4	TRBJ2-7	NA	few	TGTGCCAGCAGCACGGACGGACAGCCCTACGAGCAGTACTTC	CASSTDGQPYEQYF
TRBV10-3	TRBJ1-1	NA	NA	TGTGCCATCAGTGAGTCGACAGGGAACACTGAAGCTTTCTTT	CAISESTGNTEAFF
TRBV27	TRBJ1-5	TRBD1	NA	TGTGCCAGCACGGACAGGGAGGGTCAGCCCCAGCATTTT	CASTDREGQPQHF
TRBV29-1	TRBJ1-1	NA	NA	TGCAGCGGCTCGAACATGAACACTGAAGCTTTCTTT	CSGSNMNTEAFF
TRBV6-5	TRBJ1-1	NA	NA	TGTGCCAGCAGTAGAACTATTTCGGTCACTGAAGCTTTCTTT	CASSRTISVTEAFF
TRBV4-2	TRBJ2-5	TRBD2	NA	TGTGCCAGCAGCCAAGGGGAGGGCGGGGAGACCCAGTACTTC	CASSQGEGGETQYF
TRBV11-2	TRBJ2-5	NA	NA	TGTGCCAGCAGCTTTCGGACAGCTCAAGAGACCCAGTACTTC	CASSFRTAQETQYF
TRBV2	TRBJ1-4	TRBD1	NA	TGTGCAATGATTCGCAGGGGGCAGGAAAAACTGTTTTTT	CAMIRRGQEKLFF
TRBV7-2	TRBJ2-7	TRBD2	NA	TGTGCCAGCAGCTTATCTTGGCGGGAGATCTATGAGCAGTACTTC	CASSLSWREIYEQYF
TRBV11-3	TRBJ2-1	NA	NA	TGTGCCAGCAGCAATCACGGGGAGTTTTACAATGAGCAGTTCTTC	CASSNHGEFYNEQFF
TRBV18	TRBJ1-5	NA	NA	TGTGCCAGCTCACCAGAAAAGGGTGGCAGCAATCAGCCCCAGCATTTT	CASSPEKGGSNQPQHF
TRBV11-2	TRBJ2-7	NA	NA	TGTGCCAGCAGCCTAGAGGCGGGCAGCTCCTACGAGCAGTACTTC	CASSLEAGSSYEQYF
TRBV28	TRBJ1-1	NA	NA	TGTGCCAGCAGTTTACCCCTTGACAGTCCCCGAGCTTTCTTT	CASSLPLDSPRAFF
TRBV5-1	TRBJ2-2	NA	NA	TGCGCCAGCAGCTTGCAACGTCCGCGAACCGGGGAGCTGTTTTTT	CASSLQRPRTGELFF
TRBV5-4	TRBJ1-2	NA	NA	TGTGCCAGCAGCCAAACCGGGACGGATTATGGCTACACCTTC	CASSQTGTDYGYTF
TRBV19	TRBJ2-1	NA	NA	TGTGCCAGTAGTGTAGGACAGAGACGGTCCTACAATGAGCAGTTCTTC	CASSVGQRRSYNEQFF
TRBV6-5	TRBJ1-4	TRBD1	NA	TGTGCCAGCAGTTCCGGGACAGTCAATGAAAAACTGTTTTTT	CASSSGTVNEKLFF
TRBV9	TRBJ2-7	NA	NA	TGTGCCAGCAGCCCACGGACGGACACCTACGAGCAGTACTTC	CASSPRTDTYEQYF
TRBV6-1	TRBJ1-1	NA	NA	TGTGCCAGCTCCCGGGACCCACCCGTTCGCACTGAAGCTTTCTTT	CASSRDPPVRTEAFF
TRBV9	TRBJ2-1	TRBD2	NA	TGTGCCAGCAGCGGTAGCGGGACCTACAATGAGCAGTTCTTC	CASSGSGTYNEQFF
TRBV7-6	TRBJ2-6	TRBD2	NA	TGTGCCAGCAGCTTAGAAGTGGCGGGAGGCTCTGGGGCCAACGTCCTGACTTTC	CASSLEVAGGSGANVLTF
TRBV7-6	TRBJ2-1	TRBD1	NA	TGTGCCAGCAGCAGAGAGGGGGCGCAGGCTTCGGGCAATGAGCAGTTCTTC	CASSREGAQASGNEQFF
TRBV28	TRBJ2-1	TRBD2	NA	TGTGCCAGCAGTCTCGGGACTAGCACTGAGCAGTTCTTC	CASSLGTSTEQFF
TRBV7-2	TRBJ2-4	NA	NA	TGTGCCAGCAGCTCCCGACTAGATATGGCCAAAAACATTCAGTACTTC	CASSSRLDMAKNIQYF
TRBV7-9	TRBJ2-7	NA	NA	TGTGCCAGCAGCTTACGCTCCGGCGCGGGATCCTACGAGCAGTACTTC	CASSLRSGAGSYEQYF
TRBV28	TRBJ1-2	TRBD1	NA	TGTGCCAGCAGTTTTGGACAGGCCCCCTCTGGCTACACCTTC	CASSFGQAPSGYTF
TRBV28	TRBJ2-7	NA	NA	TGTGCCAGCAGTGAGGCAGGGGCGCAGAACGAGCAGTACTTC	CASSEAGAQNEQYF
TRBV11-2	TRBJ2-3	NA	NA	TGTGCCAGCAGCGCATACCCAGATACGCAGTATTTT	CASSAYPDTQYF
TRBV28	TRBJ2-1	NA	NA	TGTGCCAGCAGTTTGCACAGTGAGCAGTTCTTC	CASSLHSEQFF
TRBV20-1	TRBJ2-1	NA	once	TGCAGTGGTCCGGCTAGAGATGAGCAGTTCTTC	CSGPARDEQFF
TRBV7-2	TRBJ2-3	NA	NA	TGTGCCAGCAGCTTAGTTTGGGATACGCAGTATTTT	CASSLVWDTQYF
TRBV4-3	TRBJ1-2	NA	NA	TGCGCCAGCAGCCAAGGCCAGGGAAGCCCTAGGAAGGGCTACACCTTC	CASSQGQGSPRKGYTF
TRBV15	TRBJ1-5	NA	NA	TGTGCCACCAGCTCCAGGGTGGGTTATCAGCCCCAGCATTTT	CATSSRVGYQPQHF
TRBV18	TRBJ1-2	NA	NA	TGTGCCAGCTCGCCCCGACAGATATCCTTCTATGGCTACACCTTC	CASSPRQISFYGYTF
TRBV6-6	TRBJ2-5	NA	NA	TGTGCCAGCAGTTACGACTACCAAAAGACCCAGTACTTC	CASSYDYQKTQYF
TRBV13	TRBJ2-7	TRBD2	NA	TGTGCCAGCAGCTTAGGACCGGGACTAGCGGGATCCGAGCAGTACTTC	CASSLGPGLAGSEQYF
TRBV7-9	TRBJ2-1	NA	NA	TGTGCCAGCAGCTTGGGCCAGGGCTCCCCGGTCTTC	CASSLGQGSPVF
TRBV19	TRBJ1-5	TRBD1	once	TGTGCCAGTAGTATCAGGACAGGGCATCAGCCCCAGCATTTT	CASSIRTGHQPQHF
TRBV29-1	TRBJ2-1	NA	NA	TGCAGCGTTGAAGATCGGGGCAGGGTAGAAAATGAGCAGTTCTTC	CSVEDRGRVENEQFF
TRBV28	TRBJ2-7	NA	NA	TGTGCCAGCCTTTCGGCAGGAGCTTTCTACGAGCAGTACTTC	CASLSAGAFYEQYF
TRBV10-3	TRBJ2-1	NA	NA	TGTGCCACCCTCGAGAAGGAATATGATGAGCAGTTCTTC	CATLEKEYDEQFF
TRBV19	TRBJ2-2	NA	few	TGTGCCAGTAGCCCCCTTCATACCGGGGAGCTGTTTTTT	CASSPLHTGELFF
TRBV4-1	TRBJ2-5	NA	NA	TGCGCCAGCAGCCAAGATACGGGGCCCGGGGGAGAGACCCAGTACTTC	CASSQDTGPGGETQYF
TRBV7-6	TRBJ2-7	TRBD2	once	TGTGCCAGCAGCCCACTAGCGGGGGCTTCCTACGAGCAGTACTTC	CASSPLAGASYEQYF
TRBV19	TRBJ2-1	NA	once	TGTGCCAGTAGTATCCTTTGGGGCGATCTCAATGAGCAGTTCTTC	CASSILWGDLNEQFF
TRBV4-3	TRBJ1-3	TRBD1	NA	TGCGCCAGCAGCCAAGTCCCCCCAAGACAGGGGAGAAACACCATATATTTT	CASSQVPPRQGRNTIYF
TRBV7-8	TRBJ2-3	NA	NA	TGTGCCAGCAGCTTAGAGTGGGCGCCATCCCCAGATACGCAGTATTTT	CASSLEWAPSPDTQYF
TRBV7-9	TRBJ2-5	TRBD1	few	TGTGCCAGCAGCGACAGGGAGTTGGGGTACCAAGAGACCCAGTACTTC	CASSDRELGYQETQYF
TRBV19	TRBJ1-4	NA	NA	TGTGCCAGTAGTCCGTTTTGGGGCGACGCAACTAATGAAAAACTGTTTTTT	CASSPFWGDATNEKLFF
TRBV9	TRBJ2-3	TRBD2	NA	TGTGCCAGCACACCTACCCTAGCGGGGGACTTCTCGGGGGGCACAGATACGCAGTATTTT	CASTPTLAGDFSGGTDTQYF
TRBV28	TRBJ2-5	NA	NA	TGTGCCAGCAGGCAAACGGGCTTGCAAGAGACCCAGTACTTC	CASRQTGLQETQYF
TRBV15	TRBJ2-1	NA	NA	TGTGCCACCAGCAGAGTAAGGAGCATCCATGAGCAGTTCTTC	CATSRVRSIHEQFF
TRBV7-2	TRBJ2-3	NA	NA	TGTGCCAGCGGCCCCCCATTAAAGGGTACGCAGTATTTT	CASGPPLKGTQYF
TRBV28	TRBJ2-3	TRBD2	NA	TGTGCCAGCACGCAGAGAGCGGGGGGCCTCACAGATACGCAGTATTTT	CASTQRAGGLTDTQYF
TRBV19	TRBJ2-1	TRBD2	few	TGTGCCAGTAGTACACGGGAGGGCCGGATGAATGAGCAGTTCTTC	CASSTREGRMNEQFF
TRBV7-2	TRBJ2-3	NA	NA	TGTGCCAGCAGCTCGGACTACCTACACACAGATACGCAGTATTTT	CASSSDYLHTDTQYF
TRBV9	TRBJ2-7	NA	once	TGTGCCAGCAGCACAAACTCCTACGAGCAGTACTTC	CASSTNSYEQYF